These T cell receptor beta chains were read from a single sample in a study of post-analysis software for immune sequencing data. Each CDR3 protein gets one entry after TCRdb re-called the PCR reads with MiXCR. The sample records some 890,000 distinct CDR3 sequences, approximately 53% being singletons. Sequenced: blood. Source of these receptors: a girl aged 10 to 17 with multiple sclerosis. Each CDR3 is given with its conserved first and last residue. The D gene is left open where the match is weak. Size values are once, few and many counts, or a class for expanded clones, and some rows have none.

clone size,J gene,V gene,D gene,CDR3 DNA,CDR3 protein
few,TRBJ2-3,TRBV7-9,TRBD2,TGTGCCAGCAGCTTATTCTCCGGGACTAGCGGGAGAGAGGATACGCAGTATTTT,CASSLFSGTSGREDTQYF
-,TRBJ2-1,TRBV9,-,TGTGCCAGCAGCCATGTCGCACCGTTTGGCAATGAGCAGTTCTTC,CASSHVAPFGNEQFF
-,TRBJ2-7,TRBV27,TRBD1,TGTGCCAGCAGTTTCCGATCGGGACAGGTCCCGACCTACGAGCAGTACTTC,CASSFRSGQVPTYEQYF
few,TRBJ2-7,TRBV7-2,-,TGTGCCAGCAGCTTAGGTGTAGGTATCTACGAGCAGTACTTC,CASSLGVGIYEQYF
once,TRBJ2-1,TRBV2,TRBD2,TGTGCCAGCAGTGCGATGCTAGCGGCTTACAATGAGCAGTTCTTC,CASSAMLAAYNEQFF
few,TRBJ2-3,TRBV18,-,TGTGCCAGCTCATCAAAGGCCAAGGTTACGCAGTATTTT,CASSSKAKVTQYF
-,TRBJ1-2,TRBV5-1,-,TGCGCCAGCGCCACGGGAGCTAACTATGGCTACACCTTC,CASATGANYGYTF
-,TRBJ1-1,TRBV15,-,TGTGCCACCGCTTCCAGGGCCTGCATCGGGGTTAACACTGAAGCTTTCTTT,CATASRACIGVNTEAFF
-,TRBJ2-3,TRBV5-4,-,TGTGCCAGCAGGGTTAGGGGATCAGATACGCAGTATTTT,CASRVRGSDTQYF
-,TRBJ2-5,TRBV12-5,-,TGTGCTAGTGGCTCCCCGGGATACCAAGAGACCCAGTACTTC,CASGSPGYQETQYF
-,TRBJ1-4,TRBV12-3/TRBV12-4,-,TGTGCCAGCAGTCCACCCCCGGGTACAACTAATGAAAAACTGTTTTTT,CASSPPPGTTNEKLFF
-,TRBJ2-7,TRBV3-1,-,TGTGCCAGCAGCCAAGTTGCCGGGCTCTCCTACGAGCAGTACTTC,CASSQVAGLSYEQYF
-,TRBJ2-1,TRBV7-9,TRBD2,TGTGCCAGCACCCAAAATCGGGCTAGCGGGAGGCTGGAGCAGTTCTTC,CASTQNRASGRLEQFF
-,TRBJ2-5,TRBV6-5,TRBD1,TGTGCCAGCAGTTACGCAGGGGTTGGACAGGTAGAGACCCAGTACTTC,CASSYAGVGQVETQYF
-,TRBJ1-5,TRBV19,TRBD1,TGTGCCAGTAGTCCCCGGACAGGGGGTGACGTGCGTAGGAATCAGCCCCAGCATTTT,CASSPRTGGDVRRNQPQHF
few,TRBJ2-5,TRBV7-2,TRBD2,TGTGCCAGCAGCTTCCCGGGACTAGCGGGAGGCCCTCGAGAGACCCAGTACTTC,CASSFPGLAGGPRETQYF
-,TRBJ2-7,TRBV29-1,-,TGCAGCGGTGGAGGGGTCTTATCCTACGAGCAGTACTTC,CSGGGVLSYEQYF
many,TRBJ2-3,TRBV7-2,-,TGTGCCAGCAGCTTAGTAGATACGCAGTATTTT,CASSLVDTQYF
-,TRBJ1-4,TRBV4-1,-,TGCGCCAGCAGCCAAGGGATCCGGGGCTACAATGAAAAACTGTTTTTT,CASSQGIRGYNEKLFF
-,TRBJ2-7,TRBV20-1,-,TGCAGTGCTAGGCGGGACAGCCGGGAGGAGCAGTACTTC,CSARRDSREEQYF
-,TRBJ2-7,TRBV20-1,TRBD2,TGCAGTGCTCAGAGTCCCCTAGCGGGTAATTCCTACGAGCAGTACTTC,CSAQSPLAGNSYEQYF
-,TRBJ2-3,TRBV7-2,TRBD2,TGTGCCAGCTCACGTAGGCCCCCAGCGGGGGGCTACTCTAGCACAGATACGCAGTATTTT,CASSRRPPAGGYSSTDTQYF
-,TRBJ1-1,TRBV12-3/TRBV12-4,TRBD1,TGTGCCAGCAGAGACACAGGGGCCACTGAAGCTTTCTTT,CASRDTGATEAFF
few,TRBJ2-1,TRBV5-1,TRBD2,TGCGCCAGCAGCTTGGCCCCGACTAGCGGCGAGCAGTTCTTC,CASSLAPTSGEQFF
few,TRBJ2-7,TRBV11-2,-,TGTGCCAGCACCTCGGACAACTACGAGCAGTACTTC,CASTSDNYEQYF
-,TRBJ1-2,TRBV12-3/TRBV12-4,-,TGTGCCAGCAGTTTATGGAGGCCTGCTAACTATGGCTACACCTTC,CASSLWRPANYGYTF
-,TRBJ2-5,TRBV4-1,TRBD1,TGCGCCAGCAGCCAAGAGGACAGGCAAGAGACCCAGTACTTC,CASSQEDRQETQYF
few,TRBJ1-5,TRBV12-3/TRBV12-4,-,TGTGCCAGCAGTTTAGTTCGGGGGGCGGCTCAGCCCCAGCATTTT,CASSLVRGAAQPQHF
-,TRBJ2-7,TRBV9,TRBD2,TGTGCCAGCAGCACCCTAGCGGGTGCATCCTACGAGCAGTACTTC,CASSTLAGASYEQYF
-,TRBJ2-1,TRBV19,-,TGTGCCAGTAGTGTAATACCGGGAACGGAGCAGTTCTTC,CASSVIPGTEQFF
-,TRBJ2-7,TRBV15,TRBD2,TGTGCCACCAGCAGAGAAGGTCTAGCGGGAGCCTACGAGCAGTACTTC,CATSREGLAGAYEQYF
-,TRBJ1-5,TRBV10-2,-,TGCGCCAGCAGTCAATCGGGGGGCAGACATCAGCCCCAGCATTTT,CASSQSGGRHQPQHF
few,TRBJ2-5,TRBV6-5,TRBD2,TGTGCCAGCAGTTACTTCGGGACTAGTGGAGAGACCCAGTACTTC,CASSYFGTSGETQYF
-,TRBJ2-5,TRBV20-1,-,TGCAGTGCCATGCGACTGACGGAGACCCAGTACTTC,CSAMRLTETQYF
few,TRBJ2-7,TRBV20-1,TRBD2,TGCAGTGCTAGCTCCGGACTAGCGCGCGAGCAGTACTTC,CSASSGLAREQYF
-,TRBJ2-7,TRBV7-9,-,TGTGCCAGCAGCTTAGCGGGGCCACAGGGAGCCTACGAGCAGTACTTC,CASSLAGPQGAYEQYF
-,TRBJ2-1,TRBV7-2,-,TGTGCCAGCAGCCAAAGTTGGGATGAGCAGTTCTTC,CASSQSWDEQFF
few,TRBJ2-3,TRBV27,-,TGTGCCAGCAGTTTATCCACGATGACTGTCACAGATACGCAGTATTTT,CASSLSTMTVTDTQYF
-,TRBJ2-7,TRBV5-1,-,TGCGCCAGCAGCCTTTACGGGCACCAAGACGAGCAGTACTTC,CASSLYGHQDEQYF
-,TRBJ1-6,TRBV27,-,TGTGCCAGCAGCCCTACCAGGAGTTCACCCCTCCACTTT,CASSPTRSSPLHF
-,TRBJ1-5,TRBV2,-,TGTGCCAGCAGCAGGGAAGATCAGCCCCAGCATTTT,CASSREDQPQHF
-,TRBJ1-4,TRBV7-2,-,TGTGCCAGCAGCCCGACAGCAGCTAATGAAAAACTGTTTTTT,CASSPTAANEKLFF
-,TRBJ2-3,TRBV7-3,-,TGTGCCAGCAGCCCCCTGGGAAAGGAGACAGATACGCAGTATTTT,CASSPLGKETDTQYF
-,TRBJ2-5,TRBV20-1,TRBD2,TGCAGTGCTCGAACACTAGCGGGAGGGACGGAGACCCAGTACTTC,CSARTLAGGTETQYF
-,TRBJ2-1,TRBV12-3/TRBV12-4,-,TGTGCCAGCAGGCTGGGGAGATACAATGAGCAGTTCTTC,CASRLGRYNEQFF
-,TRBJ2-5,TRBV6-6,-,TGTGCCAGCAGTTACGTTCGGCGGCAAGAGACCCAGTACTTC,CASSYVRRQETQYF
-,TRBJ2-7,TRBV12-3/TRBV12-4,-,TGTGCCAGCAGCCCTAGTAGTTCCGAGCAGTACTTC,CASSPSSSEQYF